This T cell receptor (beta chain) was retrieved from a study of identical twins. This clonotype was counted many times. The antigen is undetermined. Germline lookup yields CDR1 LGHNA and CDR2 YNFKEQ. CDR3 length: 17 residues. V lost 0 bases and J lost 3; bases outside the gene matches: 9. Each donor was a healthy Caucasian. Study-wide results and caveats: Twins' excess sharing was less marked for out-of-frame beta sequences. Models underestimated out-of-frame TCR alpha sharing in monozygotic twins.

A universal primer site was incorporated via template switching, and the cDNA contained unique molecular identifiers. TCRdb re-analysed the 5' RACE reads in MiXCR, keeping a single row per CDR3 protein. The sample has 350,000 to 450,000 distinct CDR3 sequences; 18% are singletons. The genes are TRBV4-2 and TRBJ2-5, with 8 bases aligning to TRBD2. The clonotype comes from a man aged 45 to 65 in good health. The sample comprised naive T cells sorted from blood. CDR3 DNA sequence: TGTGCCAGCAGCCAAGAGTTTGACGGGGGACTAGAAGAGACCCAGTACTTC. This sequence encodes CASSQEFDGGLEETQYF.